This record looks at one T cell receptor beta chain sequence and its context. Its antigen is currently unknown. This sample was taken from a study of T-cell memory formation after mild COVID-19. Study at large: Each donor largely had its own TCR clusters. Overall study results and limits: CD4+ contracting clones were found mainly in CM and EM, and CD8+ ones in EMRA.

V dropped 6 bases and J dropped 3 bases, with 19 bases sitting between them. This CDR3 has 16 residues. The germline V gene has CDR1 ENHRY and CDR2 SYGVKD. TCR alpha and TCR beta cDNA libraries carrying sample barcodes and UMIs came from 5'RACE with constant-segment primers. TCRdb itself ran the 5' RACE reads through MiXCR, one entry per CDR3 protein. The repertoire holds roughly 450,000 distinct CDR3 sequences, 15% to 20% seen once, with 12% in the top ten. This clonotype was obtained from an adult woman who had mild COVID-19 (a few samples of this study predate the infection). Cell type and time point are not known. The sequencing input was PBMCs or a T cell subset sorted from them (not recorded which). The chain recombines TRBV10-3 with TRBJ2-3; D may be TRBD2 (6 bases). CDR3 amino acids: CAIRPQAGWQTDTQYF. Written as DNA, the CDR3 is TGTGCCATCAGACCCCAAGCGGGCTGGCAGACAGATACGCAGTATTTT.